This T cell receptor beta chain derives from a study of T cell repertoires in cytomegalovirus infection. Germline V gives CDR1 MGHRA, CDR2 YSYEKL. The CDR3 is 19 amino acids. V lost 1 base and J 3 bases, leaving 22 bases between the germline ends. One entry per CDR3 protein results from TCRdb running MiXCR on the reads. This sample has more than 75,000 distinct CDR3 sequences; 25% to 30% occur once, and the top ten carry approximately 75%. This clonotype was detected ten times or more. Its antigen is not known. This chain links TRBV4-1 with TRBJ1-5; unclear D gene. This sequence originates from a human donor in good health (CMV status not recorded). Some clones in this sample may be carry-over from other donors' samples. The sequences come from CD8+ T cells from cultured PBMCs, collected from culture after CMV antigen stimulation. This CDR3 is CASSQVLSGGSPFNQPQHF. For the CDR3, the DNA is TGCGCCAGCAGCCAAGTCCTGTCGGGAGGGTCCCCATTCAATCAGCCCCAGCATTTT.